The text below deals with one T cell receptor (beta chain). This sample is part of a study of blood T cell repertoires in COVID-19. Profiled with immunoSEQ multiplex PCR; TCRdb holds only in-frame clones, not every one. The repertoire holds roughly 9,900 clones, with around 81% as singletons. The source material was peripheral blood. The sequence derives from a human donor in a cohort sampled during active COVID-19.

The CDR3 loop is CASSAGQGARGYTF. The CDR3 nucleotides read TGCGCCAGCAGCGCGGGACAGGGGGCGCGTGGCTACACCTTC. This chain links TRBV5-1 with TRBJ1-2; TRBD1 agrees at 12 bases. Germline assignment: CDR1 SGHRS and CDR2 YFSETQ. This CDR3 is built from 14 residues. V was pared by 4 bases and J by 7 bases, with 5 bases of the junction left unmatched.